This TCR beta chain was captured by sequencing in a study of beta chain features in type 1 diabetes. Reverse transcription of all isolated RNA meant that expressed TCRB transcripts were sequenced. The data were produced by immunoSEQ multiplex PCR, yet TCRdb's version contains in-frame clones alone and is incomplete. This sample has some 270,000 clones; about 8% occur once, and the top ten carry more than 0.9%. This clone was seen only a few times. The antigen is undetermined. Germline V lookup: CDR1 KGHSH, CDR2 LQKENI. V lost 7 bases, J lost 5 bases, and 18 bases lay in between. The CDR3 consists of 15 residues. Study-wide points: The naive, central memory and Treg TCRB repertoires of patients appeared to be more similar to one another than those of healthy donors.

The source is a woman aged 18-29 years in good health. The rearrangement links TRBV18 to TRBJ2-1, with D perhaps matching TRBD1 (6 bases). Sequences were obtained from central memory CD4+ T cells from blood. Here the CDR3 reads CASLLGHPWNNEQFF. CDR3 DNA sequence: TGTGCCAGCTTATTGGGACATCCTTGGAACAATGAGCAGTTCTTC.